Listed below are T cell receptor beta chains from one sample, sequenced in a study of OX40 agonist ivuxolimab in advanced cancers. Sequencing used immunoSEQ multiplex PCR; TCRdb keeps in-frame clones, though not all of them. The data show about 53,000 clones, around nine tenths seen once. The sample was CD4+ or CD8+ T cells sorted from blood, taken in a trial of the OX40 agonist ivuxolimab. The origin of the receptors is an adult with an advanced solid tumor such as melanoma, head and neck, liver or kidney cancer. The CDR3 runs from the conserved cysteine through the conserved F or W. A D gene is named only where the DNA matches it firmly. Rows may omit the clone size; those that give it use once, few, many or a size class.

>TRBV5-6|NA|TRBJ2-7|NA
CASSVTGEQYF
TGTGCCAGCAGCGTGACAGGCGAGCAGTACTTC
>TRBV5-5|TRBD1|TRBJ2-2|NA
CASSLRTGTTGELFF
TGTGCCAGCAGCTTGCGGACAGGGACCACCGGGGAGCTGTTTTTT
>TRBV28|NA|TRBJ2-5|NA
CASGRAQETQYF
TGTGCCTCCGGCCGGGCCCAAGAGACCCAGTACTTC
>TRBV28|TRBD1|TRBJ1-3|NA
CASSHDRAGNTIYF
TGTGCCAGCAGTCACGACAGGGCTGGAAACACCATATATTTT
>TRBV18|NA|TRBJ2-3|NA
CASSANRPPTDTQYF
TGTGCCAGCTCAGCTAACCGACCTCCCACAGATACGCAGTATTTT
>TRBV9|NA|TRBJ1-1|NA
CASSGAPDTEAFF
TGTGCCAGCAGCGGGGCCCCCGACACTGAAGCTTTCTTT
>TRBV18|NA|TRBJ2-7|few
CASSPLATRPYEQYF
TGTGCCAGCTCACCACTGGCAACTCGCCCATACGAGCAGTACTTC
>TRBV19|NA|TRBJ1-2|once
CASSIDGGGYTF
TGTGCCAGTAGTATAGACGGCGGGGGCTACACCTTC
>TRBV11-2|NA|TRBJ2-7|NA
CASSPRGGVISYEQYF
TGTGCCAGCAGCCCACGAGGGGGAGTCATTTCCTACGAGCAGTACTTC
>TRBV19|TRBD1|TRBJ2-4|NA
CASSPTGTGGNIQYF
TGTGCCAGTAGTCCAACTGGGACAGGGGGCAACATTCAGTACTTC
>TRBV19|NA|TRBJ1-6|NA
CASGSTRTAYNSPLHF
TGTGCCAGTGGGTCCACGCGGACAGCTTATAATTCACCCCTCCACTTT
>TRBV4-1|NA|TRBJ2-3|NA
CASSQERGPSTDTQYF
TGCGCCAGCAGCCAAGAGAGGGGCCCTAGCACAGATACGCAGTATTTT
>TRBV18|TRBD1|TRBJ2-1|NA
CASTRDSRSEQFF
TGTGCCAGCACACGGGACAGCCGGTCGGAGCAGTTCTTC
>TRBV28|NA|TRBJ1-2|few
CASSYVSGNYGYTF
TGTGCCAGCAGTTACGTCAGCGGAAACTATGGCTACACCTTC
>TRBV11-2|NA|TRBJ2-7|once
CASSLDLRHEQYF
TGTGCCAGCAGCTTAGATCTTCGTCACGAGCAGTACTTC
>TRBV11-2|NA|TRBJ2-1|few
CASSLGGQHNEQFF
TGTGCCAGCAGCTTAGGTGGGCAGCACAATGAGCAGTTCTTC